The clone carrying this T cell receptor (beta chain) has just a few counts. Its antigen is currently unknown. The sample is drawn from a study of naive and memory T cell subsets. Four subsets defined by CD45RA and CD27 were sorted after CD3, CD4, CD8 and live/dead staining. An equimolar mix of two oligonucleotides served as the beta constant-region primer for TRBC1 and TRBC2. TCRdb called the UMI-ligation and nested PCR reads again in MiXCR, with one record for every CDR3 protein. The sample consists of around 40,000 distinct CDR3 sequences, more than 10% of them appearing once. General study findings and limits: Naive and memory subsets had different power law exponents for TCR abundance.

The clonotype comes from a human donor in good health. The sample was effector memory CD4+ T cells from blood. Sample subset: effector memory, CD45RA- CD27-.

CDR3 bases: TGCGCCAGCAGCAGCCAGGGGTCGGACTACGAGCAGTACTTC. Amino acid sequence: CASSSQGSDYEQYF. This rearrangement joins TRBV5-1 to TRBJ2-7; TRBD1 is a possible D gene (6 bases). V was trimmed by 4 bases and J by 3 bases, leaving 14 bases between them. CDR1 and CDR2 (germline): SGHRS, YFSETQ. CDR3 length: 14 residues.